These T cell receptor beta chains were read from a single sample in a study of T-cell reconstitution after alpha-beta-depleted transplantation in children. TCRdb called the PCR reads again in MiXCR, with one record for every CDR3 protein. Of approximately 300,000 distinct CDR3 sequences in the sample, about 9.4% are singletons; the top ten hold less than 9%. The material sequenced was PBMCs, taken before TCRalphabeta/CD19-depleted stem cell transplant. The receptor set was obtained from a boy younger than two with acute myeloid leukemia, due to receive a stem cell transplant. Each CDR3 is given with its conserved first and last residue. The order of the fields is V gene, J gene, CDR3 protein.

>TRBV7-2|TRBJ2-7
CASSPGWAGYEQYF
>TRBV7-7|TRBJ2-5
CASSHPGQEETQYF
>TRBV5-1|TRBJ2-1
CASKRGLAAYNEQFF
>TRBV20-1|TRBJ2-3
CSALGLVADTQYF
>TRBV28|TRBJ1-4
CASSPPTVGNEKLFF
>TRBV5-1|TRBJ2-7
CASAGAVYYEQYF
>TRBV4-1|TRBJ2-5
CASSQDETQYF
>TRBV29-1|TRBJ1-1
CSVERDSEAFF
>TRBV9|TRBJ2-1
CASSVDSGRVDEQFF
>TRBV5-1|TRBJ1-2
CASKVQVDSYGYTF
>TRBV7-7|TRBJ2-7
CASSLAGEAGQSYEQYF
>TRBV4-3|TRBJ2-1
CASSSRTPGDEQFF
>TRBV12-3/TRBV12-4|TRBJ2-3
CASGLAGGPSGDTQYF
>TRBV6-1|TRBJ1-5
CASSEGRGRGNQPQHF
>TRBV24-1|TRBJ2-5
CATSDFRTGRGETQYF
>TRBV3-1|TRBJ1-3
CASSQGTGDSGNTIYF
>TRBV5-6|TRBJ2-7
CASSLAGTGFYEQYF
>TRBV6-1|TRBJ2-3
CASLTGGQKDTQYF
>TRBV12-3/TRBV12-4|TRBJ2-3
CASTPLMGLAGGPRTDTQYF
>TRBV7-3|TRBJ2-2
CASSLATGPGELFF
>TRBV15|TRBJ2-1
CATSISRVHEQFF
>TRBV25-1|TRBJ1-4
CASTGIDRVNEKLFF
>TRBV7-9|TRBJ1-3
CASSLGPSGAGNTIYF
>TRBV4-3|TRBJ2-3
CASSLLSTVPSTDTQYF
>TRBV7-2|TRBJ2-3
CASSSSGATDTQYF
>TRBV28|TRBJ1-2
CASSLPGQGYGYTF
>TRBV4-3|TRBJ2-2
CASSRFWTVNTGELFF
>TRBV29-1|TRBJ2-5
CSVAGPRAETQYF
>TRBV10-3|TRBJ2-5
CAIPLVTQYF
>TRBV7-2|TRBJ2-3
CASRLGTLDTSTDTQYF
>TRBV4-3|TRBJ2-7
CASSHRLAGGPSSLYEQYF
>TRBV6-5|TRBJ1-1
CASSWGSMNTEAFF
>TRBV7-2|TRBJ2-7
CASSLMDVSSYEQYF
>TRBV6-1|TRBJ2-6
CASIEIGGAAGANVLTF
>TRBV12-3/TRBV12-4|TRBJ2-3
CASSSLLSTDTQYF
>TRBV15|TRBJ2-2
CATSKGAVGAGGTGELFF
>TRBV7-3|TRBJ1-1
CASSLSGQGASEAFF
>TRBV28|TRBJ1-3
CASSSDPAGSGNTIYF
>TRBV29-1|TRBJ2-3
CSVGTPLGTDTQYF
>TRBV20-1|TRBJ1-6
CSAKPWDSPLHF
>TRBV24-1|TRBJ2-3
CATSVGGDTQYF
>TRBV27|TRBJ2-7
CASSLQAGLREQYF
>TRBV3-1|TRBJ2-2
CASSSTGDGTGELFF
>TRBV20-1|TRBJ2-3
CSTRPIPGLADRTDTQYF
>TRBV19|TRBJ2-7
CASSNPRSGAHEQYF
>TRBV7-3|TRBJ2-1
CASSLLGGYGRSYNEQFF
>TRBV12-3/TRBV12-4|TRBJ1-2
CASSLEEFYTF
>TRBV28|TRBJ1-4
CASSLFGTVDEKLFF
>TRBV7-2|TRBJ1-2
CASSPTDGNYGYTF
>TRBV7-2|TRBJ1-2
CASSQRTGGLYGYTF
>TRBV4-3|TRBJ1-5
CASSQDPTFNQPHHF
>TRBV12-3/TRBV12-4|TRBJ2-2
CASSLRKRQLNTGELFF